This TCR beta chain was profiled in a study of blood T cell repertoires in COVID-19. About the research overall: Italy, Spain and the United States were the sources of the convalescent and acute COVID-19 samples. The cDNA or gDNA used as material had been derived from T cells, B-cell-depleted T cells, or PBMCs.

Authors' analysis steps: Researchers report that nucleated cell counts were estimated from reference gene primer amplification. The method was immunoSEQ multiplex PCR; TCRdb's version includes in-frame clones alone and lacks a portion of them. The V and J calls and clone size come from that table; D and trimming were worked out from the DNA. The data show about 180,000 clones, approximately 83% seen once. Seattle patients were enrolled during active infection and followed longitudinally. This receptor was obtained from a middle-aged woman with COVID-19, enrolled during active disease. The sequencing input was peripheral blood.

As DNA, the CDR3 is TGTGCCAGCAGCTTAGGATCGTTGGGGGCAGCCCTCTACGAGCAGTACTTC. This codes for CASSLGSLGAALYEQYF. This rearrangement joins TRBV7-9 to TRBJ2-7, with a tentative D call TRBD1 (6 bases). The CDR3 length is 17 residues. V lost 1 base and J 3 bases, leaving 19 bases between the germline ends. Germline CDR1 and CDR2: SEHNR and FQNEAQ (reference sequence).